These T cell receptor beta chains were read from a single sample in a study of T cells in Graves' hyperthyroidism and ophthalmopathy. TCRdb itself ran the multiplex PCR reads through MiXCR, one entry per CDR3 protein. This sample yields more than 500,000 distinct CDR3 sequences, of which roughly 15% are seen a single time; about 29% belongs to the top ten. The sequencing input was blood. These receptors originate from a woman aged 25 to 39 with Graves' ophthalmopathy. The CDR3 runs from the conserved cysteine through the conserved F or W. A D gene is named only where the DNA matches it firmly. Clone size appears in some rows only: once, few, many, or a class for an expanded clone.

cdr3_aa	cdr3_nt	j_call	v_call	clone_size	d_call
CAWNGLAEMSSYNEQFF	TGTGCCTGGAATGGACTAGCGGAGATGAGCTCCTACAATGAGCAGTTCTTC	TRBJ2-1	TRBV30	.	TRBD2
CSAQKVVYNEQFF	TGCAGTGCGCAGAAGGTAGTGTACAATGAGCAGTTCTTC	TRBJ2-1	TRBV20-1	few	.
CATSGGLPNQETQYF	TGTGCCACCAGTGGAGGACTACCCAACCAAGAGACCCAGTACTTC	TRBJ2-5	TRBV24-1	many	.
CASSLSSGTGGNQPQHF	TGTGCCAGCAGTTTATCCTCCGGGACAGGGGGAAATCAGCCCCAGCATTTT	TRBJ1-5	TRBV28	.	TRBD1
CASSQDRLFDTGELFF	TGTGCCAGCAGCCAAGATCGGCTTTTTGACACCGGGGAGCTGTTTTTT	TRBJ2-2	TRBV14	.	.
CASSSLAGVGRSGELFF	TGTGCCAGCAGCTCCCTAGCGGGAGTAGGGAGATCCGGGGAGCTGTTTTTT	TRBJ2-2	TRBV5-6	few	TRBD2
CSAPDTSGLSNQPQHF	TGCAGTGCACCGGACACCTCGGGGTTGAGCAATCAGCCCCAGCATTTT	TRBJ1-5	TRBV20-1	many	.
CASSLDHTDNEQFF	TGTGCCAGCAGCTTAGATCATACAGACAATGAGCAGTTCTTC	TRBJ2-1	TRBV11-2	.	.
CATSEPGLKQQTQYF	TGTGCCACCAGTGAGCCGGGACTCAAACAGCAGACCCAGTACTTC	TRBJ2-5	TRBV24-1	.	.
CASSQMGNTGELFF	TGCGCCAGCAGCCAAATGGGGAACACCGGGGAGCTGTTTTTT	TRBJ2-2	TRBV4-3	.	.
CASRASSGEQYF	TGTGCCAGCAGGGCCAGCTCGGGGGAGCAGTACTTC	TRBJ2-7	TRBV7-2	many	.
CSVTGGSDSGANVLTF	TGCAGCGTGACAGGGGGCTCGGATTCTGGGGCCAACGTCCTGACTTTC	TRBJ2-6	TRBV29-1	.	TRBD1
CASSLGLGGYEKLFF	TGCGCCAGCAGCTTGGGACTGGGAGGCTATGAAAAACTGTTTTTT	TRBJ1-4	TRBV5-1	few	.
CASSLERGLAKNIQYF	TGTGCCAGCAGCTTAGAGAGGGGGCTGGCCAAAAACATTCAGTACTTC	TRBJ2-4	TRBV11-1	few	TRBD1
CASSLRPKEQYF	TGTGCCAGCAGTTTGCGGCCGAAGGAGCAGTACTTC	TRBJ2-7	TRBV28	few	.
CSARGVAGTDNTDTQYF	TGCAGTGCTAGAGGCGTTGCCGGGACAGATAACACAGATACGCAGTATTTT	TRBJ2-3	TRBV20-1	.	TRBD1
CASSQDREGEKLFF	TGCGCCAGCAGCCAAGACAGGGAAGGTGAAAAACTGTTTTTT	TRBJ1-4	TRBV5-1	few	TRBD1
CASSQNTVNYGYTF	TGTGCCAGCAGCCAAAATACAGTTAACTATGGCTACACCTTC	TRBJ1-2	TRBV3-1	many	.
CASSVGGNSNEQYF	TGTGCCAGCAGCGTAGGGGGAAACAGTAACGAGCAGTACTTC	TRBJ2-7	TRBV9	.	.
CASSWTSGTHEQFF	TGTGCCAGCAGCTGGACTAGCGGGACCCATGAGCAGTTCTTC	TRBJ2-1	TRBV11-2	many	TRBD2
CASSLTSPSNEKLFF	TGTGCCAGCAGCTTAACGTCCCCGTCTAATGAAAAACTGTTTTTT	TRBJ1-4	TRBV7-3	.	.
CASSLPPGQGTLTGELFF	TGTGCCAGCAGCTTGCCCCCGGGACAGGGAACGCTCACCGGGGAGCTGTTTTTT	TRBJ2-2	TRBV7-9	.	TRBD1
CATTEGRQGGLTQYF	TGTGCCACCACCGAAGGGAGACAGGGAGGTTTGACGCAGTATTTT	TRBJ2-3	TRBV24-1	few	.
CSARGQGASGELFF	TGCAGTGCTAGAGGACAGGGGGCGTCCGGGGAGCTGTTTTTT	TRBJ2-2	TRBV20-1	many	TRBD1
CASSWQGRTEAFF	TGCGCCAGCAGCTGGCAGGGTCGCACTGAAGCTTTCTTT	TRBJ1-1	TRBV5-1	.	.
CASSLGTETAYEQYF	TGTGCCAGCAGTTTGGGAACCGAAACTGCTTACGAGCAGTACTTC	TRBJ2-7	TRBV28	many	.
CASSIGQGGLFVEKLFF	TGTGCCAGTAGTATCGGACAGGGCGGTCTTTTCGTTGAAAAACTGTTTTTT	TRBJ1-4	TRBV19	.	TRBD1
CASSPQGIPYSLQPQHF	TGTGCCAGCAGCCCTCAGGGAATTCCCTATTCGTTGCAGCCCCAGCATTTT	TRBJ1-5	TRBV28	many	.
CASSLVPAGGTGELFF	TGTGCCAGCAGCTTAGTTCCCGCGGGGGGCACCGGGGAGCTGTTTTTT	TRBJ2-2	TRBV7-2	.	TRBD2